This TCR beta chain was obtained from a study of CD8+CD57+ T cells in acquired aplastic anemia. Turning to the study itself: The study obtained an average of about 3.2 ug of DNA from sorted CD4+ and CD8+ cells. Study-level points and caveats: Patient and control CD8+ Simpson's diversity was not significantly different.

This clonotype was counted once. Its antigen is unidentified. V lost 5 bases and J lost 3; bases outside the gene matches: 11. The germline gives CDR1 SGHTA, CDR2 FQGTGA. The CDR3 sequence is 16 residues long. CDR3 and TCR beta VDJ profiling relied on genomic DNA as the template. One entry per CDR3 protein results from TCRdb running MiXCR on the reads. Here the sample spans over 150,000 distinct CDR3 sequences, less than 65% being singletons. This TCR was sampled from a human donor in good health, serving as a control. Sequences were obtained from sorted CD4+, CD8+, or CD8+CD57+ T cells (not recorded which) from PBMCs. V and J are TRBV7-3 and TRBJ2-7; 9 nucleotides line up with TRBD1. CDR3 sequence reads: CASSPSGTGSGYEQYF. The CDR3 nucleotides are TGTGCCAGCAGCCCATCCGGGACAGGGAGTGGCTACGAGCAGTACTTC. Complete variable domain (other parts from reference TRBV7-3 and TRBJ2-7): GAGVSQTPSNKVTEKGKYVELRCDPISGHTALYWYRQSLGQGPEFLIYFQGTGAADDSGLPNDRFFAVRPEGSVSTLKIQRTERGDSAVYLCASSPSGTGSGYEQYFGPGTRLTVT.